One and the same sample provided the 29 T cell receptor beta chains below, sequenced in a study of T-cell reconstitution after alpha-beta-depleted transplantation in children. Library preparation (for TCRbeta) was performed with unique molecular identifiers. MiXCR, run by TCRdb on the PCR reads, gives a single entry per CDR3 protein. The repertoire holds some 600,000 distinct CDR3 sequences, with 13% as singletons. Sample: PBMCs, mostly from graft donor cells, taken 360 days after TCRalphabeta/CD19-depleted stem cell transplant. These receptors all stem from a male patient younger than 18 who had a stem cell transplant for acute myeloid leukemia, so the T cells may come from the graft donor.

V usage is TRBV20-1 and J usage is TRBJ2-7, with TRBD2 as a possible D gene (5 bases). Trimming stripped 3 bases from V and 3 bases from J, with 18 bases between. Germline V gene data show CDR1 as DFQATT and CDR2 as SNEGSKA (reference sequence). The CDR3 totals 15 residues. The CDR3 DNA reads TGCAGTGCTAGCCCCGAGTGGCGGGTGTACTACGAGCAGTACTTC. This encodes CSASPEWRVYYEQYF.

This clonotype was observed a handful of times. V usage is TRBV5-1 and J usage is TRBJ2-6; D remains unclear. The CDR3 runs 15 residues. The germline V gene has CDR1 SGHRS and CDR2 YFSETQ. The V end was cut by 6 bases, the J end by 4 bases, with 14 bases between. The CDR3 is CASNPYLGGANVLTF. CDR3 bases: TGCGCCAGCAACCCGTACTTGGGAGGGGCCAACGTCCTGACTTTC.

V gene TRBV28 combines with J gene TRBJ1-2; 10 bases are a match to TRBD1. CDR1 is MDHEN and CDR2 is SYDVKM in the germline V gene. The length of the CDR3 is 18 residues. Trimming at V came to 7 bases and at J to 7 bases, leaving 21 bases not matched to a gene. CDR3 region: CASIIFAGTGDRNGGYTF. The CDR3 region has the DNA TGTGCCAGCATCATTTTCGCCGGGACAGGGGATAGAAACGGTGGCTACACCTTC.

This clonotype was picked up a small number of times. This chain connects TRBV18 to TRBJ1-4; 7 bases map to TRBD1. Trimming removed 4 bases from V and 3 bases from J; junction bases left unmatched: 8. The length of the CDR3 is 16 residues. The germline gives CDR1 KGHSH, CDR2 LQKENI. The CDR3 nucleotides are TGTGCCAGCTCACTCAATGGACAGGCGGCTAATGAAAAACTGTTTTTT. Translated, it gives CASSLNGQAANEKLFF.

This clonotype was recorded many times. The rearrangement links TRBV20-1 to TRBJ2-4; 7 bases are a match to TRBD1. V shed 3 bases and J 0 bases; nucleotides not matched to a gene: 5. CDR1 and CDR2 from the germline V gene are DFQATT and SNEGSKA (reference sequence). This CDR3 is 15 amino acids long. The CDR3: CSASDGQAAKNIQYF. For the CDR3, the DNA is TGCAGTGCTAGTGACGGACAGGCAGCCAAAAACATTCAGTACTTC.

This clonotype has only a few counts. The chain uses TRBV9 and TRBJ2-7, with TRBD2 matching 8 bases. The junction had 2 bases not matched to a gene; V was cut back by 0 bases and J by 3 bases. Per the germline V gene, CDR1 is SGDLS and CDR2 is YYNGEE. CDR3 length equals 14 residues. This CDR3 reads CASSVDSGSYEQYF. DNA of the CDR3: TGTGCCAGCAGCGTAGACAGCGGGAGCTACGAGCAGTACTTC.

The J gene is TRBJ2-3, the V gene TRBV30; 15 nucleotides align to TRBD2. The V and J ends lost 1 base and 2 bases, in that order; junction bases with no gene match: 7. The germline gives CDR1 GTSNPN, CDR2 SVGIG (reference sequence). CDR3 length: 18 residues. The CDR3 coding sequence is TGTGCCTGGAGTGGATCTGGGACTAGCGGGAGGATCACAGATACGCAGTATTTT. Translating it yields CAWSGSGTSGRITDTQYF.

This clonotype was detected a few times. The rearrangement joins TRBV7-9 to TRBJ1-1; no clear D. Trimming pared 3 bases from V and 1 base from J, leaving 15 bases between. This CDR3 comprises 16 residues. Germline-derived CDR1 and CDR2 are SEHNR and FQNEAQ (reference sequence). DNA for the CDR3: TGTGCCAGCAGCTTGGGGAGAGGACGGGAGAACACTGAAGCTTTCTTT. Protein sequence: CASSLGRGRENTEAFF.

Concerning this clonotype itself: This could be a read error, since a much larger clone is one nucleotide away. This rearrangement joins TRBV6-2 or TRBV6-3 to TRBJ2-7, with 10 positions matching TRBD1. This CDR3 has 16 amino acids. Germline CDR1 reads MNHEY; CDR2 reads SVGEGT. CDR3 DNA sequence: TGTGCCAGCAGCCCCCGTCCGGGACAGGGGATTGGCGAGCTGTACTTC. Its protein is CASSPRPGQGIGELYF.

The chain recombines TRBV9 with TRBJ2-1; 7 bases are shared with TRBD2. The CDR3 consists of 15 residues. From germline, CDR1 is SGDLS and CDR2 YYNGEE. Unmatched junction bases numbered 9, after V lost 0 bases and J lost 9 bases. As DNA, the CDR3 is TGTGCCAGCAGCGTAGAGCTGACGGGAGGTGTTGAGCAGTTCTTC. Amino acids: CASSVELTGGVEQFF.

The chain couples TRBV6-1 to TRBJ2-5, with D perhaps given as TRBD1 or TRBD2 (5 bases each). Trimming pared 10 bases from V and 3 bases from J, leaving 21 bases between. The CDR3 runs 15 residues. Germline V gene sequence: CDR1 MNHNS, CDR2 SASEGT. In nucleotides, the CDR3 is TGTGCCACCAAGAGCCCCGGGGCCCCCAAAGAGACCCAGTACTTC. Translation gives CATKSPGAPKETQYF.

Only a few counts were recorded for this clonotype. The V call is TRBV20-1, the J call TRBJ2-2, with D uncertain. V was cut by 1 base and J by 8 bases, with 5 bases left in between. From germline, CDR1 is DFQATT and CDR2 SNEGSKA (reference sequence). The CDR3 is 11 amino acids. The CDR3 DNA reads as TGCAGTGCTAGAGGGTTGGGGGAGCTGTTTTTT. It encodes CSARGLGELFF.

Only a few counts were recorded for this clonotype. The chain is built from TRBV29-1 and TRBJ2-6; TRBD1 matches at 9 bases. This CDR3 contains 15 residues. The ends lost 4 bases at V and 3 bases at J; junction bases unmatched: 4. Germline CDR1 is SQVTM and CDR2 is ANQGSEA. CDR3 coding DNA: TGCAGCGTTGGACAGGGGGGAAATGGGGCCAACGTCCTGACTTTC. As protein: CSVGQGGNGANVLTF.

This clonotype was seen only a few times. This chain uses TRBV15 with TRBJ2-1; no reliable D call. Trimming removed 6 bases from V and 5 bases from J, with 11 bases in between. This CDR3 is built from 13 residues. Germline assignment: CDR1 LNHNV and CDR2 YYDKDF (reference sequence). The CDR3 nucleotides are TGTGCCACCAGGACGTGGGGAAACAATGAGCAGTTCTTC. The encoded protein is CATRTWGNNEQFF. Based on the CDR3 plus reference TRBV15 and TRBJ2-1, the full variable domain is DAMVIQNPRYQVTQFGKPVTLSCSQTLNHNVMYWYQQKSSQAPKLLFHYYDKDFNNEADTPDNFQSRRPNTSFCFLDIRSPGLGDTAMYLCATRTWGNNEQFFGPGTRLTVL.

This clonotype appeared many times. The chain couples TRBV4-3 to TRBJ2-1; D call uncertain. CDR1 is LGHNA, CDR2 YSLEER, per germline. This CDR3 has 15 amino acids. V dropped 1 base and J dropped 9 bases, with 16 bases sitting between them. Here the CDR3 reads CASSQAGEWVSEQFF. The CDR3 bases are TGCGCCAGCAGCCAAGCAGGAGAGTGGGTTAGTGAGCAGTTCTTC.

This clonotype was counted only a few times. This chain uses TRBV7-2 with TRBJ1-3; D is uncertain. Germline V CDR1 and CDR2: SGHTA, FQGNSA. This CDR3 is 14 amino acids long. V lost 4 bases to trimming and J lost 4 bases, with 11 bases between them. The CDR3 DNA reads TGTGCCAGCAGCTCCGAGCGAATAGGAAACACCATATATTTT. Translated, it gives CASSSERIGNTIYF.

This clonotype was counted between two and nine times. The J gene is TRBJ2-2, the V gene TRBV12-3 or TRBV12-4; TRBD1 or TRBD2 may be the D gene (6 bases each). The CDR3 length is 13 residues. V was cut by 10 bases and J by 1 base, with 10 bases left in between. CDR3 protein: CATGGQNTGELFF. Here the CDR3 DNA reads TGTGCCACCGGGGGACAGAACACCGGGGAGCTGTTTTTT.

The chain carries TRBV29-1 and TRBJ1-2; D is possibly TRBD1 (5 bases). V lost 5 bases and J 5 bases, leaving 18 bases between the germline ends. The CDR3 contains 14 residues. CDR1 SQVTM and CDR2 ANQGSEA come from the germline V gene. The CDR3 loop is CSVLRGRVGYGYTF. CDR3 nucleotides: TGCAGCGTTTTGAGAGGCAGGGTAGGGTATGGCTACACCTTC.

This clonotype was seen a few times. The CDR3 reads CASNTGEETQYF. CDR3 coding DNA: TGTGCCAGCAACACAGGGGAAGAGACCCAGTACTTC. V is TRBV21-1 and J is TRBJ2-5. TRBV21-1 is an annotated pseudogene. The CDR3 totals 12 residues.

In its sample, this clonotype was seen a few times. J is TRBJ2-2 and V is TRBV7-2; D possibly uses TRBD1 or TRBD2 (5 bases each). Germline CDR1 and CDR2: SGHTA and FQGNSA. The CDR3 is made up of 17 amino acids. Trimming cost V 1 base and J 3 bases, with 15 bases left between them. CDR3 protein: CASSLVRWMGDTGELFF. The CDR3 DNA is TGTGCCAGCAGCTTAGTGAGGTGGATGGGGGACACCGGGGAGCTGTTTTTT.

In its sample, this clonotype was seen a few times. This chain joins TRBV7-3 and TRBJ2-5, with D tentatively TRBD1 or TRBD2 (5 bases each). This CDR3 contains 14 residues. Germline V lookup: CDR1 SGHTA, CDR2 FQGTGA. The V gene lost 7 bases and the J gene lost 2 bases, with 14 bases spanning the gap. The CDR3 coding sequence is TGTGCCAGCAAGCTGGGACCCTTGCAAGAGACCCAGTACTTC. Residues: CASKLGPLQETQYF.

The chain uses TRBV20-1 and TRBJ2-3; TRBD2 aligns across 8 bases. The CDR3 is 14 residues long. Germline V gene data show CDR1 as DFQATT and CDR2 as SNEGSKA (reference sequence). Trimming took 3 bases from V and 4 from J; bases not matched to a gene: 6. The CDR3 region has the DNA TGCAGTGCTAGTAAAGCGGGAGCCTCAGATACGCAGTATTTT. It encodes CSASKAGASDTQYF.

The chain links TRBV20-1 to TRBJ2-7; 12 bases line up with TRBD2. This CDR3 is built from 17 residues. Germline lookup yields CDR1 DFQATT and CDR2 SNEGSKA (reference sequence). J gave up 0 bases and V 0 bases, and 6 bases lay outside the gene matches. The CDR3 loop is CSARDRQGLAGSYEQYF. The CDR3 region has the DNA TGCAGTGCTAGAGACAGGCAGGGACTAGCGGGCTCCTACGAGCAGTACTTC.

This clonotype was found many times. This chain links TRBV20-1 with TRBJ2-1, with 7 bases lining up with TRBD2. The length of the CDR3 is 14 residues. V gave up 2 bases and J gave up 3 bases; unmatched junction bases: 4. Germline CDR1 reads DFQATT; CDR2 reads SNEGSKA (reference sequence). The CDR3 DNA is TGCAGTGCTAGACTAGCGGTCCTCTACAATGAGCAGTTCTTC. Translating gives CSARLAVLYNEQFF.

In this sample, this clonotype turned up a few times. The chain has TRBV28 and TRBJ2-1; 11 nucleotides align to TRBD2. V was clipped by 5 bases and J by 1 base; unmatched bases: 13. Germline V CDR1 and CDR2: MDHEN, SYDVKM. The CDR3 is 19 amino acids. CDR3 sequence: CASSPPLAGGGLSYNEQFF. The CDR3, as DNA: TGTGCCAGCAGTCCCCCTCTAGCGGGAGGAGGTCTGTCCTACAATGAGCAGTTCTTC.

This clonotype has more than one count but fewer than ten. The genes are TRBV3-1 and TRBJ2-7, with unresolved D. Per germline, CDR1 LGHDT and CDR2 YNNKEL (reference sequence). V shed 4 bases and J shed 7 bases, with 14 bases lying between them. The CDR3 length is 13 residues. CDR3 DNA sequence: TGTGCCAGCAGCCCCATGGAGTATCGGGAGCAGTACTTC. This codes for CASSPMEYREQYF.

The chain carries TRBV11-2 and TRBJ2-5; TRBD2 matches 10 bases. The trim removed 5 bases at V and 4 bases at J, leaving 16 bases unmatched. The CDR3 covers 18 residues. Per germline, CDR1 SGHAT and CDR2 FQNNGV. The CDR3 DNA reads TGTGCCAGCAGCCCTTTTCTCCTAGCGGGAGTGAGGGGAGAGACCCAGTACTTC. Its translation is CASSPFLLAGVRGETQYF.

The chain carries TRBV29-1 and TRBJ2-7; 11 bases align to TRBD2. This CDR3 comprises 13 residues. The V segment lost 0 bases and the J segment 5 bases; nucleotides outside the gene matches: 0. Per the germline V gene, CDR1 is SQVTM and CDR2 is ANQGSEA. The CDR3 DNA reads TGCAGCGTTGAAGAGGGACTAGCGGACGAGCAGTACTTC. Its translation: CSVEEGLADEQYF.

This clonotype was seen many times. The chain recombines TRBV7-2 with TRBJ2-7, with no clear D. Germline V gene sequence: CDR1 SGHTA, CDR2 FQGNSA. CDR3 length: 12 amino acids. The V gene lost 5 bases and the J gene lost 0 bases, with 5 bases spanning the gap. The CDR3 DNA reads TGTGCCAGCAGCCTCTACTCCTACGAGCAGTACTTC. Its protein is CASSLYSYEQYF.